The present T cell receptor beta chain was sequenced within a study of T cell repertoires in cytomegalovirus infection. Study summary: Recently identified HLA-C-restricted and well-studied HLA-B-restricted CMV epitopes were used.

TCRdb re-analysed the reads in MiXCR, keeping a single row per CDR3 protein. Of some 310,000 distinct CDR3 sequences in the sample, around a quarter were seen once. This clonotype was counted ten times or more. Its antigen is not identified. V shed 4 bases and J 8 bases; nucleotides not matched to a gene: 20. Per germline, CDR1 SEHNR and CDR2 FQNEAQ (reference sequence). CDR3 size: 18 residues. The receptor's source is a human donor in good health (CMV status not recorded). Some clones in this sample may be carry-over from other donors' samples. The chain links TRBV7-9 to TRBJ2-3; 8 positions agree with TRBD1. Sequenced here: cultured PBMCs, sampled from culture after CMV antigen stimulation. The CDR3 region is CASSSDLWRDRRGATQYF. CDR3 nucleotide sequence: TGTGCCAGCAGCTCCGATCTTTGGCGGGACAGGAGGGGCGCTACGCAGTATTTT. The full variable domain, with the rest looked up from reference TRBV7-9 and TRBJ2-3, is DTGVSQNPRHKITKRGQNVTFRCDPISEHNRLYWYRQTLGQGPEFLTYFQNEAQLEKSRLLSDRFSAERPKGSFSTLEIQRTEQGDSAMYLCASSSDLWRDRRGATQYFGPGTRLTVL.